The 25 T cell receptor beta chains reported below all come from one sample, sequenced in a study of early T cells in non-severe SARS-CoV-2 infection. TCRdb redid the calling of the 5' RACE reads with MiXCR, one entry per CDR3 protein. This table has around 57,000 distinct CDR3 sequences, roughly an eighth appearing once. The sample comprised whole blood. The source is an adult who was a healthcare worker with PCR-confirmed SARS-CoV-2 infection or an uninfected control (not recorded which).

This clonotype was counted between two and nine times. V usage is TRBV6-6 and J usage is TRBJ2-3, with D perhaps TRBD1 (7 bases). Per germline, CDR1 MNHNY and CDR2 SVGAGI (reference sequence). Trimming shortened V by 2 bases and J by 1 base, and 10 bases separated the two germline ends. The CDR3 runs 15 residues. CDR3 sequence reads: CASSYTRGGTDTQYF. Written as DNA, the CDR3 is TGTGCCAGCAGTTACACCAGGGGGGGCACAGATACGCAGTATTTT.

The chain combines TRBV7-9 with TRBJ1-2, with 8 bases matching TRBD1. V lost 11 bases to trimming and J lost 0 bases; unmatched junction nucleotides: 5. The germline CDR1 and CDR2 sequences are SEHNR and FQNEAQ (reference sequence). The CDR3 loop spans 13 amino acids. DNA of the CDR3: TGTGCCGGCGGACAGGGCGCTAACTATGGCTACACCTTC. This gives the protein CAGGQGANYGYTF.

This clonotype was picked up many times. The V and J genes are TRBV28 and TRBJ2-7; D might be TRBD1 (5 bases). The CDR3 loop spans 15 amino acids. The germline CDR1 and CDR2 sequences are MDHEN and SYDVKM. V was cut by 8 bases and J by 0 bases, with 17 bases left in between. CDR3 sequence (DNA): TGTGCCAGCCTAAAAAACGGACAAATCTCCTACGAGCAGTACTTC. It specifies CASLKNGQISYEQYF.

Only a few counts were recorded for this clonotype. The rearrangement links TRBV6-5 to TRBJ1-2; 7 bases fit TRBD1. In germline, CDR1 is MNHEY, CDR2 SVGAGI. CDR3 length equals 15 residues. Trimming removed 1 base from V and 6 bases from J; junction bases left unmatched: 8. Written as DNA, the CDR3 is TGTGCCAGCAGTTACTACGACGACAGGGCAGATGGCTACACCTTC. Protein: CASSYYDDRADGYTF.

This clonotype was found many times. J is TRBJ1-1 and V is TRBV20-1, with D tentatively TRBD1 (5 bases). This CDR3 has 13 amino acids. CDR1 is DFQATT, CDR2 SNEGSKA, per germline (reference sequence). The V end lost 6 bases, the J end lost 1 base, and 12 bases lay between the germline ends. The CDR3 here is CSAPGGSNTEAFF. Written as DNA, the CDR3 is TGCAGTGCCCCTGGGGGATCGAACACTGAAGCTTTCTTT.

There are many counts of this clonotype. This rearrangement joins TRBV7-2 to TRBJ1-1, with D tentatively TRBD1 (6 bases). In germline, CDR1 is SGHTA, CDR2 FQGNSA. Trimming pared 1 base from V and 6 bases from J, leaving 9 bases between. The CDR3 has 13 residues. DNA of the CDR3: TGTGCCAGCAGCTTAGAACCAGGGGCTGAAGCTTTCTTT. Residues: CASSLEPGAEAFF.

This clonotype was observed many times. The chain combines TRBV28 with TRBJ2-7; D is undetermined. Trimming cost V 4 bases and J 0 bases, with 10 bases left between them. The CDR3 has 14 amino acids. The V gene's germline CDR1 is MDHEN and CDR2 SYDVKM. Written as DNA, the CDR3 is TGTGCCAGCAGTTCTCCCCATAGCTCCTACGAGCAGTACTTC. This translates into CASSSPHSSYEQYF.

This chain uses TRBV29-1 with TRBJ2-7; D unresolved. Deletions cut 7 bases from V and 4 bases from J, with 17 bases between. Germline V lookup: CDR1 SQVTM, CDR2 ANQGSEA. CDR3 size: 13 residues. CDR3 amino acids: CSAVSLTGYEQYF. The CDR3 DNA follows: TGCAGCGCCGTATCCCTAACTGGGTACGAGCAGTACTTC.

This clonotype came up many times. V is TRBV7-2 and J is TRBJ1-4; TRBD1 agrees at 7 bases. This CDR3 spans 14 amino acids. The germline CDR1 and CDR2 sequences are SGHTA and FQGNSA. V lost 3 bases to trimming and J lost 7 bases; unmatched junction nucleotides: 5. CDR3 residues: CASSFQGVGEKLFF. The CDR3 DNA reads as TGTGCCAGCAGCTTTCAGGGGGTGGGTGAAAAACTGTTTTTT.

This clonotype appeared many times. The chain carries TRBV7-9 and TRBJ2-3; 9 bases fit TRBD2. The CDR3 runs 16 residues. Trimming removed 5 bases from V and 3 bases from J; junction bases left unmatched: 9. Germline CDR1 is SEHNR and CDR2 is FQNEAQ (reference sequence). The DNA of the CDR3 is TGTGCCAGCAGCCCAAGATGGGCGGGAGGGACAGATACGCAGTATTTT. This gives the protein CASSPRWAGGTDTQYF.

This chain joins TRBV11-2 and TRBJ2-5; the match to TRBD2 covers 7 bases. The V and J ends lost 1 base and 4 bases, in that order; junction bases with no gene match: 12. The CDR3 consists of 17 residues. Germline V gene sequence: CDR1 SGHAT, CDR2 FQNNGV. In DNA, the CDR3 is TGTGCCAGCAGCTTAGGATCTACGGGGGGTCTCTCAGAGACCCAGTACTTC. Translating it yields CASSLGSTGGLSETQYF.

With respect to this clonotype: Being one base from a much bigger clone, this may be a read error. The DNA for the CDR3 is TGTGCCAGCAGTTTGGGACAGCCTGATAATTCACCCATCCACTTT. Translated, it gives CASSLGQPDNSPIHF. The chain recombines TRBV6-5 with TRBJ1-6; 7 bases fit TRBD1. Looked up from germline, CDR1 is MNHEY and CDR2 is SVGAGI. The CDR3 is 15 residues long.

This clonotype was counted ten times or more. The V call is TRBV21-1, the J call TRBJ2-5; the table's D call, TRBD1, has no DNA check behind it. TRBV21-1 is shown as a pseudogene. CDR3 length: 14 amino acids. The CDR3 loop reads CASSSRDGQETQYF. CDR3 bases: TGTGCCAGCAGCTCCCGGGACGGCCAAGAGACCCAGTACTTC.

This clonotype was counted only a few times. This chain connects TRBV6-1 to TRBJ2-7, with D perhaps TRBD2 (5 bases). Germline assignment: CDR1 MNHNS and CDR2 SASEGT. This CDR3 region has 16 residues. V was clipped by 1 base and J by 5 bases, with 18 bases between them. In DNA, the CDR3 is TGTGCCAGCAGTGAAGAGGCCGCACGGGAATCCCACGAGCAGTACTTC. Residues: CASSEEAARESHEQYF.

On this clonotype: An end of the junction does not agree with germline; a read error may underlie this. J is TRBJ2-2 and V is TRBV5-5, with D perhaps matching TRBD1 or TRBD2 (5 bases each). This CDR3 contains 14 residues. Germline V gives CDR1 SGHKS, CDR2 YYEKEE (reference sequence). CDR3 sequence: CASSLRGNTGALFF. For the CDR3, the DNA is TGTGCCAGCAGCTTGAGAGGGAACACCGGGGCGCTGTTTTTT.

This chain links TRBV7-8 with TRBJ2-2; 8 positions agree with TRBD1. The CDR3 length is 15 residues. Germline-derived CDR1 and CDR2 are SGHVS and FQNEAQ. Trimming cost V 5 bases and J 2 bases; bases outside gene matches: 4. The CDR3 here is CASSADRGNTGELFF. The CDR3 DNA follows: TGTGCCAGCAGCGCTGACAGGGGTAACACCGGGGAGCTGTTTTTT.

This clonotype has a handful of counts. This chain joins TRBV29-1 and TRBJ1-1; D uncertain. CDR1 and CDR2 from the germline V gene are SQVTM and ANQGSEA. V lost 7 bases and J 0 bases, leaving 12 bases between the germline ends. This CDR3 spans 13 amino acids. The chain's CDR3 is CSAVENLNTEAFF. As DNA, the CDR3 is TGCAGCGCGGTTGAGAATCTGAACACTGAAGCTTTCTTT.

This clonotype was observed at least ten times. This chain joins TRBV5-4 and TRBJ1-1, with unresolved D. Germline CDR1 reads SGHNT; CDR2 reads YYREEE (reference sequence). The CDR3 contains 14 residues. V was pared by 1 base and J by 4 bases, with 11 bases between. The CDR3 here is CASSLSRSSTEAFF. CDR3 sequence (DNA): TGTGCCAGCAGCTTGAGCAGGAGCAGCACTGAAGCTTTCTTT.

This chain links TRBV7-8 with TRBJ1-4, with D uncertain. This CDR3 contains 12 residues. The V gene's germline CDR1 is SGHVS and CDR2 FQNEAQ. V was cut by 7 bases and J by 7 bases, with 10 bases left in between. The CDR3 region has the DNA TGTGCCAGCACGATCTCAAGTGAAAAACTGTTTTTT. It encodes CASTISSEKLFF.

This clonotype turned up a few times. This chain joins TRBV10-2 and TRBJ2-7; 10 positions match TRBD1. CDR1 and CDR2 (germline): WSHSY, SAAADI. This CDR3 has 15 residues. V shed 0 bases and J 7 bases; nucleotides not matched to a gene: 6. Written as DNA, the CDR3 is TGCGCCAGCAGTGAGTCTGGGACAGGGGTGCTTGAGCAGTACTTC. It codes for CASSESGTGVLEQYF.

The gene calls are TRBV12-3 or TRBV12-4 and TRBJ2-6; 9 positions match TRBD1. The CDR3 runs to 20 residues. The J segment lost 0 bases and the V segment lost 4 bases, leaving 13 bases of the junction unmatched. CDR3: CASSSLGPGQGSSGANVLTF. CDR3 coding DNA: TGTGCCAGCAGTTCCCTTGGGCCGGGACAGGGAAGCTCTGGGGCCAACGTCCTGACTTTC.

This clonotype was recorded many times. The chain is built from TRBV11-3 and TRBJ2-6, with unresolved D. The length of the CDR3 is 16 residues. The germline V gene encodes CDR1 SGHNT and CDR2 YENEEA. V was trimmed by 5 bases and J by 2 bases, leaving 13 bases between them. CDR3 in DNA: TGTGCCAGCAGCCCTCGGCAGTCAACTGGGGCCAACGTCCTGACTTTC. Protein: CASSPRQSTGANVLTF.

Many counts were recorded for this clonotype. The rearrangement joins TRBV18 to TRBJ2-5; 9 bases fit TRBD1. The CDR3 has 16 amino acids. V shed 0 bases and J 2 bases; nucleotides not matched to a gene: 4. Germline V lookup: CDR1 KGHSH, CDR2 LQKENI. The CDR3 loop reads CASSPPGQGFQETQYF. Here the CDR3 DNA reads TGTGCCAGCTCACCACCCGGACAGGGGTTTCAAGAGACCCAGTACTTC.

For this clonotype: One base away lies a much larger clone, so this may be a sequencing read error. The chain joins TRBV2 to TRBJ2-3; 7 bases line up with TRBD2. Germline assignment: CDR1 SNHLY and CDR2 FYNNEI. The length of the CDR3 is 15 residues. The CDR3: CASRLASQGADSQYF. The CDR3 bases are TGTGCCAGCAGACTAGCGTCCCAAGGTGCAGATTCGCAGTATTTT.

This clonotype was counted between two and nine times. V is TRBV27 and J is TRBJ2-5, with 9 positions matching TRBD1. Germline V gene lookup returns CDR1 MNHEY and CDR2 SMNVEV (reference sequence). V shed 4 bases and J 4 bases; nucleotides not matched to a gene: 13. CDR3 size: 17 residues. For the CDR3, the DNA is TGTGCCAGCAGTTCCGCCGAGAAGACAGGGGGAAGAGAGACCCAGTACTTC. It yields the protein CASSSAEKTGGRETQYF.